Presented here are 11 T cell receptor beta chains from one specimen sequenced in a study of blood T cell repertoires in COVID-19 (TCRdb year 2020). Library creation used the immunoSEQ multiplex PCR assay. As stored in TCRdb, this immuneACCESS dataset retains in-frame rearrangements with V and J assigned. A fraction of the clones does not appear; measured against another copy, unresolved V genes explain less than half of the discrepancy, and the remainder lacks a known reason. Within this sample are over 200,000 clones, with around nine tenths of them counted one time only. Around 10% of the sample rests with the top ten. Sequenced material: peripheral blood. All receptors come from a middle-aged man who had recovered from COVID-19.

This clone was counted only a few times. This chain links TRBV7-6 with TRBJ2-5; D call uncertain. Germline values: CDR1 SGHVS, CDR2 FNYEAQ. This CDR3 region has 15 residues. The ends were cut back, 1 base at V and 2 bases at J, with 11 bases in the middle. CDR3: CASSLGANSQETQYF. The CDR3 DNA sequence: TGTGCCAGCAGCTTAGGAGCTAACAGTCAAGAGACCCAGTACTTC.

The V gene is TRBV6-2 or TRBV6-3, the J gene TRBJ2-2; D gene ambiguous. V was pared by 5 bases and J by 0 bases, with 10 bases between. The CDR3 sequence is 15 residues long. Germline V gives CDR1 MNHEY, CDR2 SVGEGT. The CDR3 region has the DNA TGTGCCAGCAGTCAACAGCCCTCGAACACCGGGGAGCTGTTTTTT. As protein: CASSQQPSNTGELFF.

J is TRBJ1-6 and V is TRBV3-1 (or the pseudogene TRBV3-2), with TRBD1 matching over 12 bases. J lost 10 bases, V lost 4 bases, and 5 bases had no gene match. The CDR3 extends over 15 amino acids. Germline V gene lookup returns CDR1 LGHDT and CDR2 YNNKEL (reference sequence). CDR3 residues: CASSPGQGAWSPLHF. CDR3 sequence (DNA): TGTGCCAGCAGCCCGGGACAGGGGGCTTGGTCACCCCTCCACTTT.

The CDR3 reads CASSLDSGGAAYEQYF. CDR3 nucleotide sequence: TGTGCCAGCAGCTTAGATAGCGGGGGGGCCGCCTACGAGCAGTACTTC. V usage is TRBV7-6 and J usage is TRBJ2-7, with 11 positions matching TRBD2. This CDR3 is 16 amino acids long. The germline V gene has CDR1 SGHVS and CDR2 FNYEAQ. The V and J ends lost 1 base and 2 bases, in that order; junction bases with no gene match: 4.

The V and J genes are TRBV5-5 and TRBJ2-1, with 10 bases that match TRBD2. In germline, CDR1 is SGHKS, CDR2 YYEKEE (reference sequence). CDR3 length equals 14 residues. The ends lost 1 base at V and 5 bases at J; junction bases unmatched: 0. CDR3 sequence (DNA): TGTGCCAGCAGCTTGACTAGCGGGGACAATGAGCAGTTCTTC. It translates to CASSLTSGDNEQFF.

The V call is TRBV10-1, the J call TRBJ1-5, with D unresolved. Germline loops: CDR1 WNHNN, CDR2 SYGVQD (reference sequence). This CDR3 contains 13 residues. The germline V and J ends were trimmed by 0 bases and 9 bases, with 9 bases remaining between them. In DNA, the CDR3 is TGCGCCAGCAGTGAGTCTCCCCTGGCGCCCCAGCATTTT. This translates into CASSESPLAPQHF.

This chain joins TRBV5-4 and TRBJ2-1, with 8 bases that match TRBD1. CDR3 length equals 15 residues. Germline values: CDR1 SGHNT, CDR2 YYREEE (reference sequence). J lost 6 bases, V lost 0 bases, and 5 bases had no gene match. The CDR3 loop reads CASSLEQGALNEQFF. The CDR3 bases are TGTGCCAGCAGCTTGGAGCAGGGGGCGCTCAATGAGCAGTTCTTC.

Here the CDR3 DNA reads TGTGCCAGCAATCACCGGGACAGTCCCGCCGGGGAGCTGTTTTTT. Protein sequence: CASNHRDSPAGELFF. V is TRBV6-5 and J is TRBJ2-2; TRBD1 matches 7 bases. CDR3 length equals 15 residues. Germline values: CDR1 MNHEY, CDR2 SVGAGI. V shed 7 bases and J 6 bases; nucleotides not matched to a gene: 11.

The rearrangement joins TRBV5-1 to TRBJ2-2; possibly TRBD1 for D (7 bases). The CDR3 contains 15 residues. Trimming left V 4 bases short and J 7 bases short, with 17 bases between. Germline V gene lookup returns CDR1 SGHRS and CDR2 YFSETQ. CDR3 in DNA: TGCGCCAGCAGCCTGGAGGGGGCTAATGTCGGGGAGCTGTTTTTT. Translated: CASSLEGANVGELFF.

This clone was detected only a few times. The chain uses TRBV30 and TRBJ2-2; unclear D gene. CDR3 length: 13 amino acids. The germline V gene has CDR1 GTSNPN and CDR2 SVGIG (reference sequence). The V and J ends lost 7 bases and 4 bases respectively, with 13 bases between them. For the CDR3, the DNA is TGTGCCTCCCCCCCTAGAGGCACCGGGGAGCTGTTTTTT. This sequence encodes CASPPRGTGELFF.

The V call is TRBV3-1 (or the pseudogene TRBV3-2), the J call TRBJ2-1, with D perhaps matching TRBD2 (6 bases). The CDR3 has 17 residues. Trimming stripped 4 bases from V and 8 bases from J, with 24 bases between. In germline, CDR1 is LGHDT, CDR2 YNNKEL (reference sequence). CDR3 amino acids: CASSLRSGGVRLDEQFF. The CDR3 bases are TGTGCCAGCAGCCTCCGATCTGGAGGGGTTCGTTTGGATGAGCAGTTCTTC.